Reported below is one T cell receptor beta chain. Germline CDR1 is MNHEY and CDR2 is SVGAGI. The CDR3 sequence is 15 residues long. Trimming took off 6 bases at V and 7 bases at J, with 22 bases between the two ends. From around 0.4 ug of RNA, a library with molecular barcoded alpha/delta and beta/gamma adaptors was made. TCRdb independently ran MiXCR on the reads; one entry per CDR3 protein. The sample records over 90,000 distinct CDR3 sequences, under 25% being singletons. These data are taken from a study of read filtering for tumor transcriptome and immune sequencing. V usage is TRBV6-5 and J usage is TRBJ2-7; D could derive from TRBD1 or TRBD2 (5 bases each). Input material: a population of CD138-negative cells sorted from bone marrow. The sequence came from a donor aged 40 or older with multiple myeloma. DNA of the CDR3: TGTGCCAGCAGGGCCCCGGGCAGGGAGAGAAGGGAGCAGTACTTC. This translates into CASRAPGRERREQYF.